This T cell receptor beta chain was found in a study of blood T cell repertoires in COVID-19. Data came from immunoSEQ multiplex PCR; TCRdb stores just in-frame clones and leaves some out. Seen here are roughly 43,000 clones, approximately 85% observed once, and the top ten hold under 15%. V was clipped by 1 base and J by 3 bases, with 20 bases between them. The CDR3 runs to 17 residues. Sequenced sample: peripheral blood. This sequence joins TRBV5-3 and TRBJ2-7; D remains ambiguous. TRBV5-3 is sorted into the ORF group, with uncertain function. The sequence was obtained from a woman between 65 and 79 years old in a cohort sampled during active COVID-19. CDR3 loop: CARSLHRPTYGYYEQYF. The CDR3 DNA follows: TGTGCCAGAAGCTTGCACCGACCAACCTACGGGTACTACGAGCAGTACTTC.